Listed below are T cell receptor beta chains from one sample, sequenced in a study of cytomegalovirus exposure and HLA in healthy donors. The data were produced by immunoSEQ multiplex PCR, yet TCRdb's version contains in-frame clones alone and is incomplete. The table includes about 150,000 clones, 80% detected once. Input material: PBMCs. All receptors come from a man aged 25-40 years in good health. CDR3s leave out the opening cysteine and the closing phenylalanine or tryptophan.

v_call: TRBV11-3
cdr3_aa: ASSSDRGRKAF

v_call: TRBV14
cdr3_aa: ASSQHRSPGADTQY

v_call: TRBV27
cdr3_aa: ASSSRAGQGLLGQY

v_call: TRBV10-3
cdr3_aa: AISESFFAAQETQY

v_call: TRBV6-4
cdr3_aa: ASSPYRAGQDTQY

v_call: TRBV7-3
cdr3_aa: ASSLLGRTSTDTQY

v_call: TRBV4-1
cdr3_aa: ASSQDDRGSYEQY

v_call: TRBV10-3
cdr3_aa: AISHHGVAGGSDTQY

v_call: TRBV7-3
cdr3_aa: ASSPLGGGNEQY

v_call: TRBV15
cdr3_aa: ATSRDRGNQPQH

v_call: TRBV14
cdr3_aa: ASSQGGGSTDTQY

v_call: TRBV18
cdr3_aa: ASSPGTHSNQPQH

v_call: TRBV7-9
cdr3_aa: SSSSGLAGLRDTQY

v_call: TRBV11-2
cdr3_aa: ASSFTGDTEAF

v_call: TRBV19
cdr3_aa: ASTKAGGSNQPQH

v_call: TRBV5-1
cdr3_aa: ASSPGGRGVQETQY

v_call: TRBV11-3
cdr3_aa: ASRSGQGYEQY

v_call: TRBV19
cdr3_aa: ASRVTSGSYNEQF

v_call: TRBV7-2
cdr3_aa: ASSLATGTGGQFSPLH

v_call: TRBV7-3
cdr3_aa: ASSPLGVLVSNTGELF

v_call: TRBV5-4
cdr3_aa: ASSLYRGNEQF

v_call: TRBV7-3
cdr3_aa: ASSLYPRDTGELF

v_call: TRBV5-8
cdr3_aa: ASSFGGVEKLF

v_call: TRBV5-1
cdr3_aa: ASSSTPYGGGGEQY

v_call: TRBV27
cdr3_aa: ASRVGGGTEAF

v_call: TRBV6-4
cdr3_aa: ASSDSPGGGSYNEQF

v_call: TRBV5-4
cdr3_aa: ASSRGLAGLGDTQY

v_call: TRBV7-2
cdr3_aa: ASSLLAEYTDTQY

v_call: TRBV6-5
cdr3_aa: ASSYSSLGRVYGYT

v_call: TRBV4-2
cdr3_aa: ASSQDPGYGYT

v_call: TRBV27
cdr3_aa: ASSSGLAGVYQETQY

v_call: TRBV11-3
cdr3_aa: ASSLSERGSHGGYNEQF

v_call: TRBV7-9
cdr3_aa: ASSLKGGAGGTEAF

v_call: TRBV7-2
cdr3_aa: ASRSQTGPAEAF

v_call: TRBV11-2
cdr3_aa: ASSLVATSTDTQY

v_call: TRBV11-1
cdr3_aa: ASSSRQNLGETQY

v_call: TRBV6-4
cdr3_aa: ASSEASGPADTQY

v_call: TRBV27
cdr3_aa: ASSPLSGSSYEQY

v_call: TRBV29-1
cdr3_aa: SVSTSGSGYEQY

v_call: TRBV6-5
cdr3_aa: ASRPDRDQPQH

v_call: TRBV9
cdr3_aa: ASSAGGTPLYNEQF

v_call: TRBV5-1
cdr3_aa: ASSSLAGELKNEQF

v_call: TRBV11-1
cdr3_aa: ASSPSGGTETQY

v_call: TRBV7-8
cdr3_aa: ASSLEQGVEQY

v_call: TRBV6-1
cdr3_aa: ASSAAGGTNQPQH

v_call: TRBV10-3
cdr3_aa: AIGRAGASYEQY

v_call: TRBV4-1
cdr3_aa: ASSHVSGVGNQPQH

v_call: TRBV18
cdr3_aa: ASSPPRGTNEKLF

v_call: TRBV28
cdr3_aa: ASSPRTGGTDTQY

v_call: TRBV7-8
cdr3_aa: ASSEQGHQPQH

v_call: TRBV23-1
cdr3_aa: ARTSRLAVRSGAPPIDNEQF

v_call: TRBV27
cdr3_aa: ASSPWGSARQGLIEKLF

v_call: TRBV20-1
cdr3_aa: SAVGGYEQY

v_call: TRBV2
cdr3_aa: ASRGGSGANVLT

v_call: TRBV30
cdr3_aa: AWTRGNTGELF